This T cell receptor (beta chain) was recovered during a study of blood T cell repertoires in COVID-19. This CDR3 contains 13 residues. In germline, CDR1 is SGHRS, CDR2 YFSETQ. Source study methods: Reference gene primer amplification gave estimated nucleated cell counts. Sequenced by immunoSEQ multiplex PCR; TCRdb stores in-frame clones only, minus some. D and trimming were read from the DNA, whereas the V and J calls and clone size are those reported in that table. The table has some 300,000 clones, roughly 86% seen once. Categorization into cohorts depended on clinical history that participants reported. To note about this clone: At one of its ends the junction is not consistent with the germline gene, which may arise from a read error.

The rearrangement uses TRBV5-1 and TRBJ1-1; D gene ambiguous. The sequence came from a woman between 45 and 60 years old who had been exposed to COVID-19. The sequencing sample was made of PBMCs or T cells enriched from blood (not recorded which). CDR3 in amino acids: CTSSFTENTEAFF. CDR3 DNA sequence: TGCACCAGCAGCTTCACAGAGAACACTGAAGCTTTCTTT.